Listed below are T cell receptor beta chains from one sample, sequenced in a study of OX40 agonist ivuxolimab in advanced cancers. Some clones are missing from TCRdb's copy, which holds only in-frame ones; the method was immunoSEQ multiplex PCR. The sample includes 70,000 to 95,000 clones, roughly 90% of them seen just once. Source: CD4+ or CD8+ T cells sorted from blood, taken in a trial of the OX40 agonist ivuxolimab. Receptors were obtained from an adult with an advanced solid tumor such as melanoma, head and neck, liver or kidney cancer. Each CDR3 is given with its conserved first and last residue. Each record gives: CDR3 DNA, CDR3 protein, J gene, clone size, D gene, V gene. The D gene is left open where the match is weak. Not every row has a clone size; where given, it reads once, few, many or a size class.

DNA: TGTGCCAGCTCTCCCCTAAGCTCCTACGAGCAGTACTTC
CDR3: CASSPLSSYEQYF
J: TRBJ2-7
size: .
D: .
V: TRBV9

DNA: TGCGCCAGCAGCTTGGCCAGGTTTGGCGAGCAGTACTTC
CDR3: CASSLARFGEQYF
J: TRBJ2-7
size: .
D: .
V: TRBV5-1

DNA: TGTGCCATCAAGGGGGCGGCTAACACTGAAGCTTTCTTT
CDR3: CAIKGAANTEAFF
J: TRBJ1-1
size: .
D: TRBD1
V: TRBV10-3

DNA: TGTGCCAGCAGTGTGGACAGTAACACTGAAGCTTTCTTT
CDR3: CASSVDSNTEAFF
J: TRBJ1-1
size: once
D: .
V: TRBV2

DNA: TGTGCCAGTAGTCCCGAGGACAGGGGACGATCACCCCTCCACTTT
CDR3: CASSPEDRGRSPLHF
J: TRBJ1-6
size: .
D: TRBD1
V: TRBV19

DNA: TGTGCCAGCAGTTTATCCCCGGGCCAACCGAGCAATCAGCCCCAGCATTTT
CDR3: CASSLSPGQPSNQPQHF
J: TRBJ1-5
size: few
D: .
V: TRBV28

DNA: TGTGCCAGCAGCTTTAATTCAGGGTATGATGGCAATCAGCCCCAGCATTTT
CDR3: CASSFNSGYDGNQPQHF
J: TRBJ1-5
size: .
D: .
V: TRBV11-3

DNA: TGTGCCAGCCTGACAGGTCCGTCTAATGTGAACACTGAAGCTTTCTTT
CDR3: CASLTGPSNVNTEAFF
J: TRBJ1-1
size: .
D: .
V: TRBV18

DNA: TGTGCCAGTAGTAGGGGGCCAAAACAGGGGCGCACTGAAGCTTTCTTT
CDR3: CASSRGPKQGRTEAFF
J: TRBJ1-1
size: once
D: TRBD1
V: TRBV19

DNA: TGTGCCAGCTCACCACCCGGGACAGGGGCCATCACCGGGGAGCTGTTTTTT
CDR3: CASSPPGTGAITGELFF
J: TRBJ2-2
size: once
D: TRBD1
V: TRBV18

DNA: TGTGCCAGCAGCCTTTTAACGCCTAACAGGGGAGACGGGGAGCTGTTTTTT
CDR3: CASSLLTPNRGDGELFF
J: TRBJ2-2
size: .
D: TRBD1
V: TRBV7-2

DNA: TGTGCCAGCAGCAAAGGAGAGGGAGACGACCTAACTTCTAGCACAGATACGCAGTATTTT
CDR3: CASSKGEGDDLTSSTDTQYF
J: TRBJ2-3
size: .
D: .
V: TRBV21-1

DNA: TGTGCCAGCGGGGGGAAGTTGACCCAGTACTTC
CDR3: CASGGKLTQYF
J: TRBJ2-5
size: once
D: .
V: TRBV6-5

DNA: TGTGCCGGGGGACTAGCGTCTACAGATACGCAGTATTTT
CDR3: CAGGLASTDTQYF
J: TRBJ2-3
size: .
D: TRBD2
V: TRBV2

DNA: TGTGCCAGCAGTAAGACAGGGGGTAATCAGCCCCAGCATTTT
CDR3: CASSKTGGNQPQHF
J: TRBJ1-5
size: .
D: TRBD1
V: TRBV28